This is a list of T cell receptor beta chains from one sample in a study of blood T cell repertoires in COVID-19. Profiled with immunoSEQ multiplex PCR; TCRdb holds only in-frame clones, not every one. The table has about 250,000 clones, 84% seen once; the top ten hold 3.5% to 4.5%. What was sequenced was peripheral blood. These receptors were obtained from a man between 45 and 60 years old with acute or convalescent COVID-19. Each CDR3 is given with its conserved first and last residue. The order of the fields is V gene, clone size, J gene, D gene, CDR3 DNA, CDR3 protein. A D gene is named only where the DNA matches it firmly. The size of a clone is reported for some rows only, either as once, few or many, or as a class for expanded clones.

TRBV6-6	-	TRBJ2-1	TRBD2	TGTGCCAGCAGTCTGGGGACTAGCGGGAGGGCCGATTACAATGAGCAGTTCTTC	CASSLGTSGRADYNEQFF
TRBV24-1	once	TRBJ2-1	TRBD2	TGTGCCACCAGTGATTCGTCTAGCGGCTTTAACAATGAGCAGTTCTTC	CATSDSSSGFNNEQFF
TRBV30	-	TRBJ2-2	TRBD2	TGTGCCTGGTTTAGCGGGAGGGGGGACACCGGGGAGCTGTTTTTT	CAWFSGRGDTGELFF
TRBV29-1	-	TRBJ2-7	TRBD2	TGCAGCGTTGAAGGGGGAGGGTGGGCCCCCTACGAGCAGTACTTC	CSVEGGGWAPYEQYF
TRBV3-1/TRBV3-2	-	TRBJ2-2	-	TGTGCCAGCAGCCTAGCGACCGGGAACACCGGGGAGCTGTTTTTT	CASSLATGNTGELFF
TRBV12-3/TRBV12-4	-	TRBJ1-2	-	TGTGCCAGCACCAAACAGGGATGGGGTGGCTACACCTTC	CASTKQGWGGYTF
TRBV6-6	-	TRBJ2-1	-	TGTGCCAGCAGTTGGCCCGTCGCCAGCTACAATGAGCAGTTCTTC	CASSWPVASYNEQFF
TRBV28	once	TRBJ1-3	-	TGTGCCAGCAGTTTCGGAGGGGCTGGAAACACCATATATTTT	CASSFGGAGNTIYF
TRBV6-5	-	TRBJ2-3	-	TGTGCCAGCATCAACGGCGGTAGCACAGATACGCAGTATTTT	CASINGGSTDTQYF
TRBV5-1	-	TRBJ2-7	TRBD2	TGCGCCAGCAGCTTGGGCGGGAGCGGCTACGAGCAGTACTTC	CASSLGGSGYEQYF
TRBV18	-	TRBJ1-1	-	TGTGCCAGCTCACTATCCGGGGGGGCGGACACTGAAGCTTTCTTT	CASSLSGGADTEAFF
TRBV18	-	TRBJ2-5	-	TGTGCCAGCTCACCCGGGACTCCCCAAGAGACCCAGTACTTC	CASSPGTPQETQYF
TRBV24-1	-	TRBJ2-7	-	TGTGCCACCAGTGATCCAGGGTCGAGATACGAGCAGTACTTC	CATSDPGSRYEQYF
TRBV9	medium-sized	TRBJ2-2	-	TGTGCCAGCAGCGTTGCCGGGACAAACACCGGGGAGCTGTTTTTT	CASSVAGTNTGELFF
TRBV7-8	-	TRBJ1-5	-	TGTGCCAGCAGCTTAGCGCTACAGGATCAGCCCCAGCATTTT	CASSLALQDQPQHF
TRBV13	-	TRBJ2-1	TRBD2	TGTGCCAGCAGCTCCTCCTTCGGGCGTAGCGGGACCTACAATGAGCAGTTCTTC	CASSSSFGRSGTYNEQFF
TRBV5-6	few	TRBJ2-7	TRBD1	TGTGCCAGCAGCCAGATGGGACAGGGGGTCCACGAGCAGTACTTC	CASSQMGQGVHEQYF
TRBV28	-	TRBJ1-5	TRBD1	TGTGCCAGCAGTCCTATGGGACAGAATAGCAATCAGCCCCAGCATTTT	CASSPMGQNSNQPQHF
TRBV24-1	-	TRBJ1-2	TRBD1	TGTGCCACCAGTGAACTTACCGACAGGGTCTACACCTTC	CATSELTDRVYTF
TRBV19	-	TRBJ2-1	-	TGTGCCAGTAGTCGACAGATTGGTTACAATGAGCAGTTCTTC	CASSRQIGYNEQFF
TRBV19	-	TRBJ1-2	-	TGTGCCAGTAGTGAGGAACTGCTCGTGAGGGGCTACACCTTC	CASSEELLVRGYTF
TRBV7-8	-	TRBJ2-6	-	TGTGCCAGCAGCCAGGAGGGCGGCTTTGGGGCCAACGTCCTGACTTTC	CASSQEGGFGANVLTF
TRBV5-4	-	TRBJ2-7	-	TGTGCCAGCAGCTTAGTGAGCGTCTCCTACGAGCAGTACTTC	CASSLVSVSYEQYF
TRBV7-8	-	TRBJ1-5	-	TGTGCCAGCAGCTTCCCCCATAGCAATCAGCCCCAGCATTTT	CASSFPHSNQPQHF
TRBV24-1	-	TRBJ1-5	-	TGTGCCACGAATGGCGGGAGCAATCAGCCCCAGCATTTT	CATNGGSNQPQHF
TRBV10-3	-	TRBJ1-1	TRBD1	TGTGCCATCAGTCCCGGGACAGGGACGAACACTGAAGCTTTCTTT	CAISPGTGTNTEAFF
TRBV5-4	-	TRBJ2-1	-	TGTGCCAGCAGCTCCCGGTGGAATGAGCAGTTCTTC	CASSSRWNEQFF
TRBV11-2	few	TRBJ1-2	-	TGTGCCAGCAGCTCCCAGGGGCAGGGACGCTATGGCTACACCTTC	CASSSQGQGRYGYTF
TRBV7-6	-	TRBJ2-1	TRBD1	TGTGCCAGCAGCTTGGACAGGGGCTACAATGAGCAGTTCTTC	CASSLDRGYNEQFF
TRBV11-2	-	TRBJ2-3	-	TGTGCCAGCAGCCCCCGTGGAGGAGATACGCAGTATTTT	CASSPRGGDTQYF
TRBV27	-	TRBJ2-1	TRBD1	TGTGCCAGCGGGCCGAGGAAGCAGGGGGCCTACAATGAGCAGTTCTTC	CASGPRKQGAYNEQFF
TRBV5-1	-	TRBJ1-5	TRBD1	TGCGCCAGCAGTTCCACAGGGGGCATCCAGCCCCAGCATTTT	CASSSTGGIQPQHF
TRBV6-5	-	TRBJ2-7	TRBD2	TGTGCCAGCAGGGACCGGCGGGGGTACGAGCAGTACTTC	CASRDRRGYEQYF
TRBV6-6	-	TRBJ2-7	TRBD1	TGTGCCAGCAGTCTTCGGACAGGGGGGTACGAGCAGTACTTC	CASSLRTGGYEQYF
TRBV19	-	TRBJ1-2	TRBD1	TGTGCCAGTAACCCTCGGGACAGGGAAGGCCATGGCTACACCTTC	CASNPRDREGHGYTF
TRBV5-1	-	TRBJ2-2	-	TGCGCCAGCAGGACGTTAGCGGCGAACACCGGGGAGCTGTTTTTT	CASRTLAANTGELFF
TRBV18	-	TRBJ1-6	-	TGTGCCAGCTCACCATCCATCTCAGGGAATAATTCACCCCTCCACTTT	CASSPSISGNNSPLHF
TRBV10-3	-	TRBJ1-3	-	TGTGCCATCAGCCAAATGGTTGACTTGTTTCAAACGGACACCATATATTTT	CAISQMVDLFQTDTIYF
TRBV18	once	TRBJ1-5	TRBD1	TGTGCCAGCTCAAGGGACAGCCGGATACGTAGCAATCAGCCCCAGCATTTT	CASSRDSRIRSNQPQHF
TRBV11-2	-	TRBJ2-7	-	TGTGCCAGCAGCATCGAAGGTGGGCCCTACGAGCAGTACTTC	CASSIEGGPYEQYF
TRBV19	-	TRBJ1-1	TRBD1	TGTGCCAGTAGTAGCCGGGACAGCCAGAACACTGAAGCTTTCTTT	CASSSRDSQNTEAFF